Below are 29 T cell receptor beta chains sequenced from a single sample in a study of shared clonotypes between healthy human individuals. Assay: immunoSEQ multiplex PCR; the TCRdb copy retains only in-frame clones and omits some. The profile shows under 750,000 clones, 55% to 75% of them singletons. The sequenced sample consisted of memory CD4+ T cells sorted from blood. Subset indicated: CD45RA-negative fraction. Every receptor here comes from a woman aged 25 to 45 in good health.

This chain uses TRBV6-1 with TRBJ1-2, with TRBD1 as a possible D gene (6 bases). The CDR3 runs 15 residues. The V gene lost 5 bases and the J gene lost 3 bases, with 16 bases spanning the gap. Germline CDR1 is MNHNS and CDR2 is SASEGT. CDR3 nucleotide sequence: TGTGCCAGCAGTAGGACAGCCTACGGGGACTATGGCTACACCTTC. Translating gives CASSRTAYGDYGYTF.

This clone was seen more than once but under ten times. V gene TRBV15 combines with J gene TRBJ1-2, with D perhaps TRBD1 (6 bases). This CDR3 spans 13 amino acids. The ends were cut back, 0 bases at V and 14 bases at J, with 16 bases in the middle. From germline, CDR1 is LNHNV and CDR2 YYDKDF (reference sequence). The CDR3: CATSRDLVQGLTF. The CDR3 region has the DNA TGTGCCACCAGCAGAGATCTGGTCCAGGGGCTAACCTTC.

The CDR3 DNA sequence: TGTGCCAGCACCTCGAGACCGCAGGGGGCGGAATTTCGCGCAGATACGCAGTATTTT. Translation: CASTSRPQGAEFRADTQYF. This rearrangement joins TRBV11-2 to TRBJ2-3; 8 bases agree with TRBD1. This CDR3 region has 19 residues. Germline assignment: CDR1 SGHAT and CDR2 FQNNGV. V was clipped by 7 bases and J by 4 bases; unmatched bases: 22.

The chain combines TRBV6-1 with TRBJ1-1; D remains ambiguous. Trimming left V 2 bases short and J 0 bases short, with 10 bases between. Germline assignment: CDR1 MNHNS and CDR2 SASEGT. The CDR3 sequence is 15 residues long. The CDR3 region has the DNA TGTGCCAGCAGTGAATTCGGGGATCTGAACACTGAAGCTTTCTTT. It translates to CASSEFGDLNTEAFF.

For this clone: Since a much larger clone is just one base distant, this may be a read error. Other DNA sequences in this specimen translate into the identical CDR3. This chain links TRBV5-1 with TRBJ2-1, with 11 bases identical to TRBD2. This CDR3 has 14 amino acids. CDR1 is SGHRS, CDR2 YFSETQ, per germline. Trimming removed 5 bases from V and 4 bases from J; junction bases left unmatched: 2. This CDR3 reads CASRLAGGYNEQFF. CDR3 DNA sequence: TGCGCCAGCAGATTAGCGGGAGGGTACAATGAGCAGTTCTTC.

Here the CDR3 reads CASSLATSVEKLFF. The CDR3 DNA is TGTGCCAGCAGCTTGGCCACCTCAGTAGAAAAACTGTTTTTT. The rearrangement uses TRBV11-2 and TRBJ1-4, with D unresolved. This CDR3 is built from 14 residues. The germline CDR1 and CDR2 sequences are SGHAT and FQNNGV. With 3 bases removed from V and 8 bases from J, the gap between germline ends came to 13 bases.

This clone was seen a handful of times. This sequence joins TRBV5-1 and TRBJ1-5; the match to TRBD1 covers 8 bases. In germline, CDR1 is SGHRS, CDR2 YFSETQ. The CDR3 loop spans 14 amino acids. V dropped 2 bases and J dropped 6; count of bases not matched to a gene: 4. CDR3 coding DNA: TGCGCCAGCAGCTTAGAGACAGGGGCTCAGCCCCAGCATTTT. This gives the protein CASSLETGAQPQHF.

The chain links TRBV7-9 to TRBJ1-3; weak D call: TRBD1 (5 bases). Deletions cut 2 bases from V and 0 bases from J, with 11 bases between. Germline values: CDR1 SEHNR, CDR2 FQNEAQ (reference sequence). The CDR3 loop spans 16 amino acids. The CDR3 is CASSLLGAYSGNTIYF. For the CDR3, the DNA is TGTGCCAGCAGCTTACTAGGGGCCTACTCTGGAAACACCATATATTTT.

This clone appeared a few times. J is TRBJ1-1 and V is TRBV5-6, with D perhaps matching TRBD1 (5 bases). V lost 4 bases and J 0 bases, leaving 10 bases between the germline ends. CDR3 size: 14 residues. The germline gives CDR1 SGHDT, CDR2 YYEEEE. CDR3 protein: CASSVGRLNTEAFF. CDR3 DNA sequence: TGTGCCAGCAGCGTGGGACGGTTGAACACTGAAGCTTTCTTT.

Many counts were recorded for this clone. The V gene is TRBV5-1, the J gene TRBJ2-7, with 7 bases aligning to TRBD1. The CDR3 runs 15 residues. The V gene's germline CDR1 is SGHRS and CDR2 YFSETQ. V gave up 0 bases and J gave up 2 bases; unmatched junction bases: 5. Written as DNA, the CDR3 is TGCGCCAGCAGCTTGGCAGGGACAGAAGCCTACGAGCAGTACTTC. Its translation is CASSLAGTEAYEQYF.

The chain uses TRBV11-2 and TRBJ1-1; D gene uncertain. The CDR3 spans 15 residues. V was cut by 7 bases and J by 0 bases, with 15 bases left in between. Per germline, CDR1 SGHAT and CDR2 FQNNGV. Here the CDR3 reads CASNLNGKMNTEAFF. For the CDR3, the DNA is TGTGCCAGCAACCTCAACGGCAAAATGAACACTGAAGCTTTCTTT.

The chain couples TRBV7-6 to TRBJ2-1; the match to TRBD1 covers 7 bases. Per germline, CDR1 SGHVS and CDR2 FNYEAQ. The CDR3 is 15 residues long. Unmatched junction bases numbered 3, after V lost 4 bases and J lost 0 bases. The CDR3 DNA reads TGTGCCAGCAGCTCGGGACAGAGCTCCTACAATGAGCAGTTCTTC. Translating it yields CASSSGQSSYNEQFF.

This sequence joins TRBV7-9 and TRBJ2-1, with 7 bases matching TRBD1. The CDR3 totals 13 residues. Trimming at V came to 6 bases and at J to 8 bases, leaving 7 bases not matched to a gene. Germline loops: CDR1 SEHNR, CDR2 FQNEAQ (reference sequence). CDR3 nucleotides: TGTGCCAGCAGTTTCGACAGGGCCGATGAGCAGTTCTTC. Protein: CASSFDRADEQFF.

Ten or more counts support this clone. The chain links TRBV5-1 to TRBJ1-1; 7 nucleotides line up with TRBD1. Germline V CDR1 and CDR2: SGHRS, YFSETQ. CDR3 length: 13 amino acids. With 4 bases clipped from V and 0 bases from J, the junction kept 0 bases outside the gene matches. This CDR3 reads CASSGQVNTEAFF. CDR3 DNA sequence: TGCGCCAGCAGCGGACAGGTGAACACTGAAGCTTTCTTT.

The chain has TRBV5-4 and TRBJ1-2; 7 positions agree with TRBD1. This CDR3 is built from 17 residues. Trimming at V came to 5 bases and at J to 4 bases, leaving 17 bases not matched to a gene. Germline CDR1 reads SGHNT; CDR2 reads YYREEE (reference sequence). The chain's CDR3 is CASRQDRYGTGGYGYTF. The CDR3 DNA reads TGTGCCAGCAGACAGGACAGGTATGGCACGGGAGGCTATGGCTACACCTTC.

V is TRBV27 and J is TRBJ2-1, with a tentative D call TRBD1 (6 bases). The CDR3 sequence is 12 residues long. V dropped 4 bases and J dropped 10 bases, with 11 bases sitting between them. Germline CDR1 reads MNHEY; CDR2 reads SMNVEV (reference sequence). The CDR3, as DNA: TGTGCCAGCAGTTGGCCCGGGACAGAGCAGTTCTTC. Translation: CASSWPGTEQFF.

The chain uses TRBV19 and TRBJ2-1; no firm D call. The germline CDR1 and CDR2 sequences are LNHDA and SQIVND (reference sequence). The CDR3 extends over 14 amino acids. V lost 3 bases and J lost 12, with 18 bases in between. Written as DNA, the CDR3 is TGTGCCAGTAGTATCCCGAGATACAATGAAGGGCAGTTCTTC. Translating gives CASSIPRYNEGQFF. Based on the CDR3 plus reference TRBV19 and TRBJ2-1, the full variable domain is DGGITQSPKYLFRKEGQNVTLSCEQNLNHDAMYWYRQDPGQGLRLIYYSQIVNDFQKGDIAEGYSVSREKKESFPLTVTSAQKNPTAFYLCASSIPRYNEGQFFGPGTRLTVL.

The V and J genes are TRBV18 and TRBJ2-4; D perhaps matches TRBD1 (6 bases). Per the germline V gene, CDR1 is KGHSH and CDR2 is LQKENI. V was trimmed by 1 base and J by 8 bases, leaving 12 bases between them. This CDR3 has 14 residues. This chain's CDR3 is CASSPQGGKDIQYF. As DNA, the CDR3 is TGTGCCAGCTCACCACAAGGGGGTAAGGACATTCAGTACTTC.

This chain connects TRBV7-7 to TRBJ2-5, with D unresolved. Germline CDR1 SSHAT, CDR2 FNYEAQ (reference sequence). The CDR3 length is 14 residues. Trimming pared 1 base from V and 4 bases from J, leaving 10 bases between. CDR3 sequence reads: CASSLGLAPETQYF. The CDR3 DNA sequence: TGTGCCAGCAGCTTAGGGTTGGCCCCAGAGACCCAGTACTTC. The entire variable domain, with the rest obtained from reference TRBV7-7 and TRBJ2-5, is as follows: GAGVSQSPRYKVTKRGQDVTLRCDPISSHATLYWYQQALGQGPEFLTYFNYEAQPDKSGLPSDRFSAERPEGSISTLTIQRTEQRDSAMYRCASSLGLAPETQYFGPGTRLLVL.

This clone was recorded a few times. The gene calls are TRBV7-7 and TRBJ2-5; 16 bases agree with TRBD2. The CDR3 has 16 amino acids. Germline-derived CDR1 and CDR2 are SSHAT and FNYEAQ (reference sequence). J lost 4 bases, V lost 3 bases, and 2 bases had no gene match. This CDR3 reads CASSLGLAGGAETQYF. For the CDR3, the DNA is TGTGCCAGCAGCTTGGGACTAGCGGGAGGGGCAGAGACCCAGTACTTC. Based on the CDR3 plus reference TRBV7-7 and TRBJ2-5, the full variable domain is GAGVSQSPRYKVTKRGQDVTLRCDPISSHATLYWYQQALGQGPEFLTYFNYEAQPDKSGLPSDRFSAERPEGSISTLTIQRTEQRDSAMYRCASSLGLAGGAETQYFGPGTRLLVL.

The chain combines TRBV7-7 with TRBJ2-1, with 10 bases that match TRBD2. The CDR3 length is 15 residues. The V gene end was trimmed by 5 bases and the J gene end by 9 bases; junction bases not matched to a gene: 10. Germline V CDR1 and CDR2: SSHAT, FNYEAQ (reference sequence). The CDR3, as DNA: TGTGCCAGCAGCCCTCGAACTAGCGGGGTCATTGAGCAGTTCTTC. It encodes CASSPRTSGVIEQFF.

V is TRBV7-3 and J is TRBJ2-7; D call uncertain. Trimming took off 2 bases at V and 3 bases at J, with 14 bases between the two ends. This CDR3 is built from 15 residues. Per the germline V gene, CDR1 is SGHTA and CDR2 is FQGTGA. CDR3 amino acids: CASSLGLGEGYEQYF. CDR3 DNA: TGTGCCAGCAGCTTAGGTTTGGGTGAAGGCTACGAGCAGTACTTC.

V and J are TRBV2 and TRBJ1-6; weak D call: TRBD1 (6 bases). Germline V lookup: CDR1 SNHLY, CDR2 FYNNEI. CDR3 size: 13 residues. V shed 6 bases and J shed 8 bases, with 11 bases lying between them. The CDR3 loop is CASRSEGDSPLHF. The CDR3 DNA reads TGTGCCAGCAGGTCAGAGGGGGATTCACCCCTCCACTTT.

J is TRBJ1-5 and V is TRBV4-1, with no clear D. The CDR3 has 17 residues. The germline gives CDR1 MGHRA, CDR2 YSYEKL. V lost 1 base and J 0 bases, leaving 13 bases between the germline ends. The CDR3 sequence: CASSQVLAGYSNQPQHF. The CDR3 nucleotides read TGCGCCAGCAGCCAAGTGTTGGCCGGTTATAGCAATCAGCCCCAGCATTTT.

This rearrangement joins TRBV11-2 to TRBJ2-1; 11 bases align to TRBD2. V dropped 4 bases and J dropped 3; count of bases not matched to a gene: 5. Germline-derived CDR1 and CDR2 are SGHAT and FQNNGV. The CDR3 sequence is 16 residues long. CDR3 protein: CASSSRLAGIYNEQFF. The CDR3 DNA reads TGTGCCAGCAGCTCTCGACTAGCGGGAATCTACAATGAGCAGTTCTTC. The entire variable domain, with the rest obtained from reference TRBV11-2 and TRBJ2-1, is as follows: EAGVAQSPRYKIIEKRQSVAFWCNPISGHATLYWYQQILGQGPKLLIQFQNNGVVDDSQLPKDRFSAERLKGVDSTLKIQPAKLEDSAVYLCASSSRLAGIYNEQFFGPGTRLTVL.

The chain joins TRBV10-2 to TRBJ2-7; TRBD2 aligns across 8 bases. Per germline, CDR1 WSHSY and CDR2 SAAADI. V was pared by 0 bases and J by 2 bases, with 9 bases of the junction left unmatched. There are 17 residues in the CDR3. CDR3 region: CASSESTLAGGPYEQYF. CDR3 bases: TGCGCCAGCAGTGAGTCGACTCTGGCGGGAGGACCCTACGAGCAGTACTTC.

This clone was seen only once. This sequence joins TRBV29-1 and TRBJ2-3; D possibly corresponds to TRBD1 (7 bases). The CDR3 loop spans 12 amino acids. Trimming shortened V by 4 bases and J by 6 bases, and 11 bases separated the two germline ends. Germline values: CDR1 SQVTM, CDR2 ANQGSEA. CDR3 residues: CSVVRGEDTQYF. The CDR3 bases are TGCAGCGTTGTCAGGGGGGAGGATACGCAGTATTTT.

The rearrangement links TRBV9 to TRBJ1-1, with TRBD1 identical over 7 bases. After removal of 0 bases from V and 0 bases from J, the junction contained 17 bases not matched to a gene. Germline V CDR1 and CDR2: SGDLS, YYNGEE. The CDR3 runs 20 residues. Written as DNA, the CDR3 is TGTGCCAGCAGCGTAGTAGTGATGTTGGGAGGGGGCTTCTTGAACACTGAAGCTTTCTTT. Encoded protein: CASSVVVMLGGGFLNTEAFF.

The CDR3 DNA reads TGTGCCAGCAGCCTCCGCCCTGGGTGGGTCAGTGAAGCTTTCTTT. The encoded protein is CASSLRPGWVSEAFF. This chain joins TRBV7-8 and TRBJ1-1; D remains ambiguous. This CDR3 is built from 15 residues. Germline CDR1 and CDR2: SGHVS and FQNEAQ. V lost 5 bases and J 7 bases, leaving 20 bases between the germline ends. The full variable domain, in which reference TRBV7-8 and TRBJ1-1 provide the parts outside the CDR3, is GAGVSQSPRYKVAKRGQDVALRCDPISGHVSLFWYQQALGQGPEFLTYFQNEAQLDKSGLPSDRFFAERPEGSVSTLKIQRTQQEDSAVYLCASSLRPGWVSEAFFGQGTRLTVV.